Only a few counts were recorded for the clone carrying this T cell receptor beta chain. The sample belongs to a study of human T cells and chemical hapten exposure. Stated time point: patch test 2, 6 weeks after DPC sensitization. Treatment defined: therapeutic diphenylcyclopropenone sensitization with weekly scalp DPC. Per germline, CDR1 SGHRS and CDR2 YFSETQ. There are 16 residues in the CDR3. V lost 0 bases to trimming and J lost 5 bases, with 15 bases between them. Each CDR3 protein gets one entry after TCRdb re-called the RACE reads with MiXCR. This table holds approximately 84,000 distinct CDR3 sequences, roughly 12% found once.

The TCR was taken from a man in his late teens or twenties with alopecia areata. Some clones in this sample may be carry-over from other donors' samples. The chain joins TRBV5-1 to TRBJ2-1; D is ambiguous. The starting material was whole blood, obtained in connection with sensitization to the hapten diphenylcyclopropenone (DPC). CDR3 DNA: TGCGCCAGCAGCTTGGGAATCGGACCGCAGAACAATGAGCAGTTCTTC. Its protein is CASSLGIGPQNNEQFF.